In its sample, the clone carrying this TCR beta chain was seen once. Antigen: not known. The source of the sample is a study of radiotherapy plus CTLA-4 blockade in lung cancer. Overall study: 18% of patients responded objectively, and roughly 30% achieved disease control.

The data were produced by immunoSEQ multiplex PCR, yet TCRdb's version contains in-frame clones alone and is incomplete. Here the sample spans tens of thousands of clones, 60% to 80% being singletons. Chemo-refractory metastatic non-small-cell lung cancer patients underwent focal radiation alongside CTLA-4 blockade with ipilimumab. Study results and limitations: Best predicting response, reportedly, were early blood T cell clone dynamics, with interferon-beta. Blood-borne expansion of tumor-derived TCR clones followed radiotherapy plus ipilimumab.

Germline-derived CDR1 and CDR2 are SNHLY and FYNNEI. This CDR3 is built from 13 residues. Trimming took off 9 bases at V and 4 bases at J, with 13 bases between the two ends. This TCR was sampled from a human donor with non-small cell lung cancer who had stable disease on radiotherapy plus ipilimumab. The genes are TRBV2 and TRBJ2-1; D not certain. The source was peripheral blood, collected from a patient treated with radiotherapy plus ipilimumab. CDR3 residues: CARGASLYNEQFF. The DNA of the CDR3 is TGTGCCAGAGGAGCGAGCCTTTACAATGAGCAGTTCTTC.